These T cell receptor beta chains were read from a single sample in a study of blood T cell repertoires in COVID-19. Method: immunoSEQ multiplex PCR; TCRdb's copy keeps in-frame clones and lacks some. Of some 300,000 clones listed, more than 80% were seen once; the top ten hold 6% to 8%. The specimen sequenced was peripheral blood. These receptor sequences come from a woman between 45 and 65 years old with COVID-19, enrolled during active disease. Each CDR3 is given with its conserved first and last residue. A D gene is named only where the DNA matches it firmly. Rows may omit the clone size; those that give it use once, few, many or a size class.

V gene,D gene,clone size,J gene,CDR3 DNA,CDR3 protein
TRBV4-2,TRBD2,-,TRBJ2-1,TGTGCCAGCAGCCAAGATCTTAGGACTAGCGGGGCGAATGAGCAGTTCTTC,CASSQDLRTSGANEQFF
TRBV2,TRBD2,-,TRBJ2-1,TGTGCCAGCAGCTCACGCCCGACTAGCGGAAATGAGCAGTTCTTC,CASSSRPTSGNEQFF
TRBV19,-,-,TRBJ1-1,TGTGCCAGTAGTATCAGTGTTAACACTGAAGCTTTCTTT,CASSISVNTEAFF
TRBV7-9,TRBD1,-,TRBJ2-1,TGTGCCAGCAGCTTAGAGGGACAGGACAATGAGCAGTTCTTC,CASSLEGQDNEQFF
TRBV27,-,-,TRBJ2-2,TGTGCCAGCAGTTTTACCCCAGGGCCATACGGGGAGCTGTTTTTT,CASSFTPGPYGELFF
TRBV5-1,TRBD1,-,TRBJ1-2,TGCGCCAGCAGTTATACGGACAGGTCCTATGGCTACACCTTC,CASSYTDRSYGYTF
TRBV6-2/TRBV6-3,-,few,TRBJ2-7,TGTGCCAGCAGTTCACCTCGCGATATCCTACGCGCGCAGTACTTC,CASSSPRDILRAQYF
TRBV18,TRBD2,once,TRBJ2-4,TGTGCCAGCTCGCCCCTAGCGGGAGGGCCGTTTTACATTCAGTACTTC,CASSPLAGGPFYIQYF
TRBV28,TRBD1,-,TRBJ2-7,TGTGCCAGCAGCCGGACAGGGGGCAGCTACGAGCAGTACTTC,CASSRTGGSYEQYF
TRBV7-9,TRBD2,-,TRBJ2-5,TGTGCCAGCACCTTGGCCGGGGGGGAGACCCAGTACTTC,CASTLAGGETQYF
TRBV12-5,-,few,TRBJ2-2,TGTGCTAGTGGTTTGGGGACAGCGAACACCGGGGAGCTGTTTTTT,CASGLGTANTGELFF
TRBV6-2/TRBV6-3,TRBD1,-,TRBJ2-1,TGTGCCAGCAGTTACCGGGCAGGACAGGTAGAAACCAATGAGCAGTTCTTC,CASSYRAGQVETNEQFF
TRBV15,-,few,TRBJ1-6,TGTGCCACCAGCAGAGTGGCATTCAATTCACCCCTCCACTTT,CATSRVAFNSPLHF
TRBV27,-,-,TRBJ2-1,TGTGCCAGCAGTTTAAATCGTGCGTCGGGACAACAGTTCTTC,CASSLNRASGQQFF
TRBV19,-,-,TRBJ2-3,TGTGCCAGTAGTCCTAGCGAAAGCACAGATACGCAGTATTTT,CASSPSESTDTQYF
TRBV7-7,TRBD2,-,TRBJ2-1,TGTGCTAGCAGCTTGGGGACTAGCGGCTACAATGAGCAGTTCTTC,CASSLGTSGYNEQFF
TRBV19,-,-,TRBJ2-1,TGTGCCACCTGGGGGCGCAATGAGCAGTTCTTC,CATWGRNEQFF
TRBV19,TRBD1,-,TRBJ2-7,TGTGCCAGTAGTGCGACCGGGACAGGGGCCTACGAGCAGTACTTC,CASSATGTGAYEQYF
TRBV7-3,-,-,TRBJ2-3,TGTGCCAGCAGCTTTAGACTAAGCACAGATACGCAGTATTTT,CASSFRLSTDTQYF
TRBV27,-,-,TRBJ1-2,TGTGCCAGCAGCGATTTACAGGGAGGGCGCTGGAACTATGGCTACACCTTC,CASSDLQGGRWNYGYTF
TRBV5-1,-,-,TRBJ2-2,TGCGCCAGCAGCTTGGGCAGGGAGGTGGCCGGGGAGCTGTTTTTT,CASSLGREVAGELFF
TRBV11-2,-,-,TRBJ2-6,TGTGCCAGCAGCTTAGCAGGTACCTTCTCTGGGGCCAACGTCCTGACTTTC,CASSLAGTFSGANVLTF
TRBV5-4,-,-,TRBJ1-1,TGTGCCAGCAGCTTGCTAAGGGGCCTGGACACTGAAGCTTTCTTT,CASSLLRGLDTEAFF
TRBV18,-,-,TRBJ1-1,TGTGCCAGCTCACCGCGCACCGGTGGCACTGAAGCTTTCTTT,CASSPRTGGTEAFF
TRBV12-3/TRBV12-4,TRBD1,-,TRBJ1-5,TGTGCCAGCAGTTTAGGGACAGGCAATAAGCATTTT,CASSLGTGNKHF
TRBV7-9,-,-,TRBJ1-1,TGTGCCAGCAGCTTAGACCTCTCGGGGGAGAACACTGAAGCTTTCTTT,CASSLDLSGENTEAFF
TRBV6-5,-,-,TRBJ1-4,TGTGCCAGCAGTTACGGGCAGGGGTGGACTAATGAAAAACTGTTTTTT,CASSYGQGWTNEKLFF